These 23 T cell receptor beta chains originate from one sample sequenced in a study of metastatic and nonmetastatic thyroid tumors. TCRdb re-called the PCR reads via MiXCR. The sample includes 30,000 to 40,000 clones, under 25% of them seen just once. Each patient went into thyroid surgery without having received any treatment. Source material: blood. These receptors were obtained from a female donor with papillary thyroid cancer or a benign thyroid nodule (not recorded which). Some clones in this sample may be carry-over from other donors' samples.

The V and J genes are TRBV11-2 and TRBJ2-3; TRBD1 aligns across 8 bases. Trimming removed 6 bases from V and 6 bases from J; junction bases left unmatched: 20. The CDR3 extends over 18 amino acids. Germline loops: CDR1 SGHAT, CDR2 FQNNGV. The CDR3 spells CASSPGGTGEPLTDTQYF. DNA for the CDR3: TGTGCCAGCAGTCCAGGGGGCACCGGGGAGCCTTTAACCGATACGCAGTATTTT.

This clone was seen at least ten times. The rearrangement uses TRBV25-1 and TRBJ1-4; D might be TRBD1 (6 bases). CDR3 size: 16 residues. Trimming removed 5 bases at V and 7 bases at J, with 20 bases between. Germline CDR1 is MGHDK and CDR2 is SYGVNS. CDR3 loop: CASSTSRGARGEKLFF. The CDR3 DNA reads as TGTGCCAGCAGTACGTCTAGGGGGGCGCGTGGTGAAAAACTGTTTTTT.

This clone was observed a few times. Relative to the germline gene, one junction end is altered; a read error may explain this. The identical CDR3 is also encoded by other nucleotide sequences in the sample. This chain uses TRBV6-2 or TRBV6-3 with TRBJ2-1; D remains unclear. This CDR3 has 14 amino acids. Germline V gives CDR1 MNHEY, CDR2 SVGEGT. CDR3 nucleotide sequence: TGTGCCAGCAGTTACTCAGGTACTAACAATGAGCAGTTCTTT. Its translation: CASSYSGTNNEQFF.

This clone turned up a few times. The V gene is TRBV6-5, the J gene TRBJ1-2; no firm D call. The germline V and J ends were trimmed by 2 bases and 2 bases, with 6 bases remaining between them. Per the germline V gene, CDR1 is MNHEY and CDR2 is SVGAGI. The CDR3 extends over 13 amino acids. The CDR3 DNA sequence: TGTGCCAGCAGTTACCTGGGAAACTATGGCTACACCTTC. This encodes CASSYLGNYGYTF.

The chain links TRBV27 to TRBJ2-2; D unclear. The V and J ends lost 7 bases and 0 bases respectively, with 12 bases between them. This CDR3 is built from 15 residues. Germline V gives CDR1 MNHEY, CDR2 SMNVEV (reference sequence). The CDR3 sequence: CASTWSSPNTGELFF. CDR3 DNA: TGTGCCAGCACATGGTCTAGTCCGAACACCGGGGAGCTGTTTTTT.

This clone was observed many times. DNA for the CDR3: TGCAGTCCCGGGGGGGGAACAGATACGCAGTATTTT. Translation gives CSPGGGTDTQYF. V and J are TRBV20-1 and TRBJ2-3, with 8 positions matching TRBD2. Germline-derived CDR1 and CDR2 are DFQATT and SNEGSKA (reference sequence). Trimming cost V 8 bases and J 3 bases; bases outside gene matches: 4. This CDR3 spans 12 amino acids.

This clone was seen repeatedly, ten times or more. The J gene is TRBJ2-3, the V gene TRBV5-4; D not certain. This CDR3 is built from 15 residues. Trimming took 0 bases from V and 0 from J, leaving 8 bases between them. Germline CDR1 reads SGHNT; CDR2 reads YYREEE (reference sequence). Here the CDR3 reads CASSLGATSTDTQYF. The CDR3 DNA reads TGTGCCAGCAGCTTGGGGGCGACTAGCACAGATACGCAGTATTTT.

This chain joins TRBV6-4 and TRBJ2-2; 14 bases are a match to TRBD2. The CDR3 extends over 16 amino acids. Germline V lookup: CDR1 MRHNA, CDR2 SNTAGT. V lost 6 bases to trimming and J lost 4 bases; unmatched junction nucleotides: 4. CDR3 coding DNA: TGTGCCAGCAGGACTAGCGGGGGGGAGAGCACCGGGGAGCTGTTTTTT. Residues: CASRTSGGESTGELFF.

This clone was detected ten times or more. The chain is built from TRBV9 and TRBJ2-1, with 9 nucleotides matching TRBD1. J was trimmed by 8 bases and V by 0 bases; bases with no gene match: 6. Germline V gives CDR1 SGDLS, CDR2 YYNGEE. CDR3 length equals 15 residues. CDR3: CASSVVGTGFDEQFF. CDR3 sequence (DNA): TGTGCCAGCAGCGTAGTTGGGACAGGGTTCGATGAGCAGTTCTTC.

Ten or more counts support this clone. The V gene is TRBV6-4, the J gene TRBJ2-5, with 7 positions matching TRBD2. J lost 5 bases, V lost 6 bases, and 9 bases had no gene match. Germline CDR1 is MRHNA and CDR2 is SNTAGT. The CDR3 contains 14 residues. This CDR3 is CASSKGLRVETQYF. For the CDR3, the DNA is TGTGCCAGCAGCAAGGGACTACGAGTCGAGACCCAGTACTTC.

The rearrangement uses TRBV20-1 and TRBJ2-7, with D perhaps TRBD1 (6 bases). Germline V gene data show CDR1 as DFQATT and CDR2 as SNEGSKA (reference sequence). This CDR3 has 12 amino acids. V lost 4 bases and J 0 bases, leaving 7 bases between the germline ends. The CDR3 DNA follows: TGCAGTGCTAACAGGGACTCCTACGAGCAGTACTTC. It codes for CSANRDSYEQYF.

V gene TRBV12-3 or TRBV12-4 combines with J gene TRBJ2-3, with D perhaps TRBD2 (6 bases). V lost 5 bases, J lost 5 bases, and 8 bases lay in between. This CDR3 is built from 12 residues. This CDR3 is CASSPGRDTQYF. In DNA, the CDR3 is TGTGCCAGCAGTCCCGGGAGAGATACGCAGTATTTT.

This chain connects TRBV12-3 or TRBV12-4 to TRBJ2-2, with 12 bases matching TRBD1. The CDR3 contains 15 residues. Trimming at V came to 7 bases and at J to 7 bases, leaving 7 bases not matched to a gene. The CDR3 DNA is TGTGCCAGCACCCCGGGACAGGGGGCAATCGGGGAGCTGTTTTTT. Amino acids: CASTPGQGAIGELFF.

This clone occurred many times. This chain joins TRBV3-1 and TRBJ2-7; D not certain. The CDR3 contains 11 residues. The ends were cut back, 3 bases at V and 12 bases at J, with 12 bases in the middle. Germline V gene sequence: CDR1 LGHDT, CDR2 YNNKEL (reference sequence). CDR3 loop: CASSHGQRPYF. The CDR3 bases are TGTGCCAGCAGCCATGGCCAGAGACCGTACTTC.

The chain uses TRBV5-1 and TRBJ1-6, with 11 bases identical to TRBD1. Trimming removed 4 bases from V and 9 bases from J; junction bases left unmatched: 3. The length of the CDR3 is 14 residues. The germline gives CDR1 SGHRS, CDR2 YFSETQ. CDR3 DNA: TGCGCCAGCAGCCACGGGACAGGGGGTTCACCCCTCCACTTT. This encodes CASSHGTGGSPLHF.

The chain has TRBV6-2 or TRBV6-3 and TRBJ2-7; tentatively, D is TRBD1 or TRBD2 (5 bases each). CDR3 length equals 19 residues. The V gene lost 2 bases and the J gene lost 3 bases, with 26 bases spanning the gap. Per the germline V gene, CDR1 is MNHEY and CDR2 is SVGEGT. The DNA for the CDR3 is TGTGCCAGCAGTTACAGCTCTTACTTAGTAAGGGGAGAGTTCTACGAGCAGTACTTC. This translates into CASSYSSYLVRGEFYEQYF.

This clone was picked up a small number of times. A read error may explain this, as a much larger clone is one base away. This chain connects TRBV20-1 to TRBJ2-3; the D gene could be TRBD1 or TRBD2 (5 bases each). V shed 7 bases and J shed 8 bases, with 10 bases lying between them. Germline V gene sequence: CDR1 DFQATT, CDR2 SNEGSKA (reference sequence). The CDR3 spans 10 residues. The CDR3 here is CSGQSGTQYF. The CDR3 nucleotides are TGCAGTGGACAGAGCGGTACGCAGTATTTT.

In its sample, this clone was seen once. An end of the junction differs from the germline gene, which may be a read error. This chain connects TRBV7-2 to TRBJ1-4; no clear D. The CDR3 is 15 amino acids. Germline V gene lookup returns CDR1 SGHTA and CDR2 FQGNSA. The CDR3 sequence is CTSSLGPVGQLELLF. Here the CDR3 DNA reads TGTACCAGCAGCTTAGGCCCTGTGGGTCAGCTTGAGCTGCTTTTT.

The chain joins TRBV6-1 to TRBJ1-2; D is perhaps TRBD1 (5 bases). Between the trimmed V and J ends, which lost 0 bases and 5 bases, there was a span of 10 bases. The CDR3 runs to 14 residues. CDR1 and CDR2 from the germline V gene are MNHNS and SASEGT. The CDR3 sequence: CASSEASGGYGYTF. CDR3 DNA sequence: TGTGCCAGCAGTGAAGCTTCGGGGGGGTATGGCTACACCTTC.

This clone appeared many times. The chain links TRBV20-1 to TRBJ2-5, with 10 bases fitting TRBD2. Germline-derived CDR1 and CDR2 are DFQATT and SNEGSKA (reference sequence). The CDR3 contains 14 residues. J was trimmed by 5 bases and V by 2 bases; bases with no gene match: 5. The DNA for the CDR3 is TGCAGTGCTAGATCTGGGGGACTAGCGGAGACCCAGTACTTC. It codes for CSARSGGLAETQYF.

This clone was observed a few times. The chain combines TRBV12-3 or TRBV12-4 with TRBJ2-1; 7 positions agree with TRBD2. This CDR3 is built from 14 residues. The V gene end was trimmed by 5 bases and the J gene end by 7 bases; junction bases not matched to a gene: 8. In nucleotides, the CDR3 is TGTGCCAGCAGTGCTAGCGGCCAGCGGAATGAGCAGTTCTTC. As protein: CASSASGQRNEQFF.

This clone was recorded many times. An end of the junction does not agree with germline; a read error may underlie this. This chain connects TRBV7-7 to TRBJ2-2; TRBD1 is a possible D gene (6 bases). The CDR3 extends over 15 amino acids. CDR1 and CDR2 from the germline V gene are SSHAT and FNYEAQ (reference sequence). Here the CDR3 DNA reads TGTGCTAGCAGTCCCGGGACAACGAACACCGGGGAGCTGTTTTTT. The encoded protein is CASSPGTTNTGELFF. Drawing the rest from reference TRBV7-7 and TRBJ2-2, the complete variable domain is GAGVSQSPRYKVTKRGQDVTLRCDPISSHATLYWYQQALGQGPEFLTYFNYEAQPDKSGLPSDRFSAERPEGSISTLTIQRTEQRDSAMYRCASSPGTTNTGELFFGEGSRLTVL.

This clone was counted at least ten times. V is TRBV5-1 and J is TRBJ2-4, with D possibly matching TRBD2 (5 bases). CDR3 length: 15 amino acids. The germline CDR1 and CDR2 sequences are SGHRS and YFSETQ. Trimming removed 0 bases from V and 0 bases from J, with 7 bases in between. The CDR3 DNA reads as TGCGCCAGCAGCTTGGACGGACTAGCCAAAAACATTCAGTACTTC. Residues: CASSLDGLAKNIQYF. Complete variable domain (other parts from reference TRBV5-1 and TRBJ2-4): KAGVTQTPRYLIKTRGQQVTLSCSPISGHRSVSWYQQTPGQGLQFLFEYFSETQRNKGNFPGRFSGRQFSNSRSEMNVSTLELGDSALYLCASSLDGLAKNIQYFGAGTRLSVL.